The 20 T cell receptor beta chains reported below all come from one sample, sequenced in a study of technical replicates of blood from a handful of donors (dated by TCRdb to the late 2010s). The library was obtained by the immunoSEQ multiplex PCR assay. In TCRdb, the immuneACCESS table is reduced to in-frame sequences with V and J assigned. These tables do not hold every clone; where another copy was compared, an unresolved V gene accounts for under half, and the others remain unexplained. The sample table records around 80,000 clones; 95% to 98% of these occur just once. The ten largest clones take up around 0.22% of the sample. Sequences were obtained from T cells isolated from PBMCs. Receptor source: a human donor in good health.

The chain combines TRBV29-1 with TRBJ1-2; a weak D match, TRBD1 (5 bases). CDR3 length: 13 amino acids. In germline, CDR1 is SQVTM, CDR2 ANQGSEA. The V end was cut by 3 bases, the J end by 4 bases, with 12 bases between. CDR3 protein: CSVDMGLGYGYTF. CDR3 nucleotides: TGCAGCGTTGACATGGGGCTTGGCTATGGCTACACCTTC. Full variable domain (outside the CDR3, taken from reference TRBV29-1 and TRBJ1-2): SAVISQKPSRDICQRGTSLTIQCQVDSQVTMMFWYRQQPGQSLTLIATANQGSEATYESGFVIDKFPISRPNLTFSTLTVSNMSPEDSSIYLCSVDMGLGYGYTFGSGTRLTVV.

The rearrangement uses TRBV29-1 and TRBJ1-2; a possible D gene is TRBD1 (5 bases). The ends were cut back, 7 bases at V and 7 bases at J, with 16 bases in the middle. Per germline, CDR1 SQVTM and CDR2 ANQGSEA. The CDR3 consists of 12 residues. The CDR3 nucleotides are TGCAGCGCCAATAGGGGAAACGGTGGCTACACCTTC. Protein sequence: CSANRGNGGYTF.

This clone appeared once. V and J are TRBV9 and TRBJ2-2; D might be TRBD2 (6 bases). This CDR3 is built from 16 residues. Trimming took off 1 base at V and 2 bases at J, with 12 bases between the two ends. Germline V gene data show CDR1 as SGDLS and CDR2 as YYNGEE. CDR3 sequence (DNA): TGTGCCAGCAGCGTACAGGACTACCTAAACACCGGGGAGCTGTTTTTT. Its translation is CASSVQDYLNTGELFF.

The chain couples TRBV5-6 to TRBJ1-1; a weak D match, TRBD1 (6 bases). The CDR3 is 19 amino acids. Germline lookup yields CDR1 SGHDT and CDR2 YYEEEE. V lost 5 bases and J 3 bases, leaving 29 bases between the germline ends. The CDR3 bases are TGTGCCAGCAGTCGTGGAATCAGATTCATCAGGGGAGTGGACACTGAAGCTTTCTTT. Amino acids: CASSRGIRFIRGVDTEAFF.

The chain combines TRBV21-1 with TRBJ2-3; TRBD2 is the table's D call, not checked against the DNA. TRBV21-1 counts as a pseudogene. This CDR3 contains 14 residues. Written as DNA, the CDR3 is TGTGCCAGCAGACTAGCGGGGGTATGGGATACGCAGTATTTT. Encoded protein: CASRLAGVWDTQYF.

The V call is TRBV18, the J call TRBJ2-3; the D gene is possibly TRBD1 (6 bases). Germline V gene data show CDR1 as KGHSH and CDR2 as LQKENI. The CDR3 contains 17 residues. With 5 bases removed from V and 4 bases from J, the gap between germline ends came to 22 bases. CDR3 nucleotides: TGTGCCAGCTCAAGTCCCGGGACACCTTATAGATCAGATACGCAGTATTTT. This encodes CASSSPGTPYRSDTQYF.

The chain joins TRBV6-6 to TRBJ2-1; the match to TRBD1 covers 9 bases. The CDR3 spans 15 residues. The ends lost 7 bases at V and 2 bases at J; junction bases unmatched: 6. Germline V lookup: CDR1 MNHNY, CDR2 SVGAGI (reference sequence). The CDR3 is CASIGTGITYNEQFF. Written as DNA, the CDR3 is TGTGCCAGCATCGGGACAGGGATTACCTACAATGAGCAGTTCTTC.

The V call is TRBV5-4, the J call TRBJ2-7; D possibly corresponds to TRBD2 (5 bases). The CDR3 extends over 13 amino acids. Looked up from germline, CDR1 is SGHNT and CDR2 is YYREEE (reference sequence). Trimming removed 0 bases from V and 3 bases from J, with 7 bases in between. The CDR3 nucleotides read TGTGCCAGCAGCTTGGGGGAGCTCTACGAGCAGTACTTC. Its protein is CASSLGELYEQYF.

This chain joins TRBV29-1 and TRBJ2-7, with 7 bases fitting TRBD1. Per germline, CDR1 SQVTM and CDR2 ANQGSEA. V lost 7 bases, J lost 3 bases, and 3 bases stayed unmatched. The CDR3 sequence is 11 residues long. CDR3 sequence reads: CSGGQSYEQYF. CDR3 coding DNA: TGCAGCGGGGGACAGAGCTACGAGCAGTACTTC.

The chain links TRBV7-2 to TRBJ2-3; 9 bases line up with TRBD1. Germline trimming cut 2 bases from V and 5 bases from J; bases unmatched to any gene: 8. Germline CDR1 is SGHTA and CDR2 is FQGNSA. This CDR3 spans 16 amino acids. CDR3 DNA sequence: TGTGCCAGCAGCTTAATGGGACAGGGAACGGGAGATACGCAGTATTTT. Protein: CASSLMGQGTGDTQYF.

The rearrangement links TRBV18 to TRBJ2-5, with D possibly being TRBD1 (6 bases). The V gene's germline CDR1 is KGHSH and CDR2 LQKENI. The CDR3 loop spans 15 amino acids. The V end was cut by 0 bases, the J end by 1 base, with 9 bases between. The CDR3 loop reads CASSPPGQIQETQYF. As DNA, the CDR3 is TGTGCCAGCTCACCACCGGGACAAATCCAAGAGACCCAGTACTTC.

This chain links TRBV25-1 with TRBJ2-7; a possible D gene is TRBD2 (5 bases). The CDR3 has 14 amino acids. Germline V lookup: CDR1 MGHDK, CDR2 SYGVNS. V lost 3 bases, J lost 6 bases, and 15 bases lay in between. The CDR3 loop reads CASSERVKTSEQYF. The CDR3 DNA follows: TGTGCCAGCAGTGAGCGGGTTAAGACCTCCGAGCAGTACTTC.

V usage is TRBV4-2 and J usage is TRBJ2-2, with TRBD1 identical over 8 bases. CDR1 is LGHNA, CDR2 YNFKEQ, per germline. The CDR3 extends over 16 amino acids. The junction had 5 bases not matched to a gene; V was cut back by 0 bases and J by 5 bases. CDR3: CASSQEPGGYTGELFF. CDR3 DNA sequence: TGTGCCAGCAGCCAAGAGCCAGGGGGCTATACCGGGGAGCTGTTTTTT.

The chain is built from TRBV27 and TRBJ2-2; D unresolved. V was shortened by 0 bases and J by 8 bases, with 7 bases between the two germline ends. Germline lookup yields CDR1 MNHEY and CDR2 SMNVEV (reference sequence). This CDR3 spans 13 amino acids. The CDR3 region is CASSLSETGELFF. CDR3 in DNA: TGTGCCAGCAGTTTATCTGAGACTGGGGAGCTGTTTTTT.

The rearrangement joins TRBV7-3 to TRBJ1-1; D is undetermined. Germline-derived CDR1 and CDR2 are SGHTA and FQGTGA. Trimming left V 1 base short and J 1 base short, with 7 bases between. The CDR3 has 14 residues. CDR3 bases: TGTGCCAGCAGCTTAAGGGAGACGAACACTGAAGCTTTCTTT. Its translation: CASSLRETNTEAFF.

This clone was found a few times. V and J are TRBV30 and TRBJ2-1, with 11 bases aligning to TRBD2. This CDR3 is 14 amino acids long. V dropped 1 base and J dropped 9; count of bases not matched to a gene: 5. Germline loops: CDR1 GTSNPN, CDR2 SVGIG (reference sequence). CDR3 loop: CAWSEGLAVSEQFF. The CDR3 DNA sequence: TGTGCCTGGAGTGAGGGACTAGCGGTCAGTGAGCAGTTCTTC.

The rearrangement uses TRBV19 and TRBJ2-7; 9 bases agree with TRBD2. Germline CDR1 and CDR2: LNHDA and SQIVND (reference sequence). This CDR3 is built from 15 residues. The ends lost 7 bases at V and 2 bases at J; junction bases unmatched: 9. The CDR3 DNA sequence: TGTGCCAGTACCCCCTCTGCGGGAGGGGCCTACGAGCAGTACTTC. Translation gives CASTPSAGGAYEQYF.

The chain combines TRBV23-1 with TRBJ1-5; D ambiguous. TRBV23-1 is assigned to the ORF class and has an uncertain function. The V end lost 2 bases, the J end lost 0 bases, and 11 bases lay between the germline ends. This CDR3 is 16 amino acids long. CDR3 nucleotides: TGCGCCAGCAGTCAAAAACAACAGTATAGCAATCAGCCCCAGCATTTT. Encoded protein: CASSQKQQYSNQPQHF.

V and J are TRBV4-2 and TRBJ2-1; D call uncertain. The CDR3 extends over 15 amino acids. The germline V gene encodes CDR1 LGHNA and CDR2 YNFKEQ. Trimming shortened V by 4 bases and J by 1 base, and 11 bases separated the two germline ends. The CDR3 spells CASSPLAISYNEQFF. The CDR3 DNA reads TGTGCCAGCAGCCCATTAGCTATTTCCTACAATGAGCAGTTCTTC.

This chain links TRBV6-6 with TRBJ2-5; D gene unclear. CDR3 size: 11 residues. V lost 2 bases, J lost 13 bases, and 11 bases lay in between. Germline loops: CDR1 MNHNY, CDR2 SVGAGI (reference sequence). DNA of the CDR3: TGTGCCAGCAGTTACCAGCTAGATACGTACTTC. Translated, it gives CASSYQLDTYF.